A selection of T cell receptor beta chains follows, all from one sample in a study of OX40 agonist ivuxolimab in advanced cancers. Here immunoSEQ multiplex PCR was the method, and the copy in TCRdb shows in-frame clones only, minus some. The table lists 70,000 to 85,000 clones, 87% of them singletons. The sample was CD4+ or CD8+ T cells sorted from blood, taken in a trial of the OX40 agonist ivuxolimab. Every receptor here comes from an adult with an advanced solid tumor such as melanoma, head and neck, liver or kidney cancer. Each CDR3 is given without its conserved first and last residue.

J gene: TRBJ2-7
V gene: TRBV25-1
CDR3 protein: ASSEYREGGDEQY

J gene: TRBJ2-1
V gene: TRBV7-9
CDR3 protein: ASSRTSGSLNNEQF

J gene: TRBJ2-4
V gene: TRBV10-3
CDR3 protein: ASSDRNIQY

J gene: TRBJ2-5
V gene: TRBV5-4
CDR3 protein: ASSPRQGQETQY

J gene: TRBJ2-7
V gene: TRBV7-9
CDR3 protein: ASSGGGGVPYEQY

J gene: TRBJ1-1
V gene: TRBV10-1
CDR3 protein: ASGPRPGTEAF

J gene: TRBJ1-4
V gene: TRBV27
CDR3 protein: ASRSTGTGPEKLF

J gene: TRBJ2-7
V gene: TRBV10-3
CDR3 protein: AISRTSASYEQY

J gene: TRBJ2-1
V gene: TRBV7-2
CDR3 protein: ASSLAGSYNEQF

J gene: TRBJ2-5
V gene: TRBV7-9
CDR3 protein: ASSLVTGGKTQY

J gene: TRBJ1-1
V gene: TRBV10-3
CDR3 protein: AISTGRTEAF

J gene: TRBJ2-1
V gene: TRBV12-5
CDR3 protein: ASGLGPGDSYNEQF

J gene: TRBJ2-2
V gene: TRBV6-6
CDR3 protein: ASRQGAREAGELF

J gene: TRBJ1-3
V gene: TRBV30
CDR3 protein: AWSRYRGNTIY

J gene: TRBJ2-3
V gene: TRBV13
CDR3 protein: ASSDRLAGETDTQY

J gene: TRBJ2-7
V gene: TRBV18
CDR3 protein: ASSRGQVSYEQY